What follows is one TCR beta chain and its context. This clonotype was picked up many times. Its specific antigen is unknown. One base away there is no much larger clone; base qualities are not given. This entry comes from a study of T-cell reconstitution after alpha-beta-depleted transplantation in children (dated by TCRdb to the mid-2010s). Study-level background: The study quantitatively tracked T-cell immune reconstitution after TCRalphabeta/CD19-depleted allogeneic hematopoietic cell transplantation in children using TCR repertoire profiling. Results the study describes overall, beyond this receptor: The frequencies of hyperexpanded clones fell over the following months, and after one year, T-cell counts and TCRbeta diversity were mostly attributed to newly produced T cells. The apparently early alphabetaT-cell count recovery about two months after transplant was reportedly dependent on only several hundred rapidly expanded clones derived from non-depleted graft cells. In some patients, high TCRbeta diversity at day 60 was attributed to recipient T cells and intrathymic progenitors that had survived conditioning.

The library relied on PCR. These reads were obtained on an Illumina HiSeq 2500. Molecular barcoding was employed in the preparation of TCR libraries, with unique molecular identifiers being used to normalize TCRbeta repertoire quantification. In-frame beta chains were kept once TCRdb had trimmed the public reads at Q25 with fastp and called clones with MiXCR. Rows are unified per CDR3 protein, each entry keeping the most common DNA and genes. Counted in this sample were about 300,000 distinct CDR3 sequences; over 9.5% of them appeared once. Less than 8% of the sample lies in the top ten. This sample's treatment or condition label indicates: allogeneic hematopoietic cell transplantation with graft depleted of TCRalphabeta T cells and CD19 B cells. TCRalphabeta/CD19-depleted allogeneic hematopoietic cell grafts were given to the transplant recipients, all of whom were children. The TCR comes from a boy younger than two with acute myeloid leukemia, due to receive a stem cell transplant. The material sequenced was PBMCs, taken before TCRalphabeta/CD19-depleted stem cell transplant.

The base sequence is TGTGCCAGCAGCCCCGGGACAGGTCGGAACACTGAAGCTTTCTTT. Its amino acids are CASSPGTGRNTEAFF. The chain uses TRBV28 and TRBJ1-1; 8 bases in the junction line up with TRBD1. CDR1 MDHEN and CDR2 SYDVKM were looked up in the germline V gene. From cysteine to phenylalanine, the CDR3 is 15 amino acids long. The sequence is cut down to CDR3 DNA, 45 bases in frame from base 1. The germline V end is reduced by 6 bases and the J end by 1 base; junction bases left unmatched: 7.